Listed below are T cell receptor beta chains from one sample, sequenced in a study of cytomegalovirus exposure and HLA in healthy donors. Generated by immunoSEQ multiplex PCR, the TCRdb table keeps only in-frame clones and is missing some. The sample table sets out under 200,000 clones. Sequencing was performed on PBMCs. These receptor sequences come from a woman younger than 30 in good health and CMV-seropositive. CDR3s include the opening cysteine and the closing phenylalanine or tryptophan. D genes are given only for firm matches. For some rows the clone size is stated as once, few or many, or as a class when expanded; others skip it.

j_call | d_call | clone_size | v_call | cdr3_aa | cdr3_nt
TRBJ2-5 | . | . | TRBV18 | CASSPYPEKETQYF | TGTGCCAGCTCACCATATCCAGAAAAAGAGACCCAGTACTTC
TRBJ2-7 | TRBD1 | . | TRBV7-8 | CASSRGQGYSYEQYF | TGTGCCAGCAGCAGAGGACAGGGCTATTCCTACGAGCAGTACTTC
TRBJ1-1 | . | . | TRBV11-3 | CASSQGNGRMNTEAFF | TGTGCCAGCAGCCAGGGCAACGGGAGAATGAACACTGAAGCTTTCTTT
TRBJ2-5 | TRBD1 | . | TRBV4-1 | CASSQARQGPETQYF | TGCGCCAGCAGCCAAGCGCGACAGGGGCCGGAGACCCAGTACTTC
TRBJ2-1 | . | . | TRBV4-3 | CASSQDRRGPGYRGNEQFF | TGCGCCAGCAGCCAAGATCGGAGAGGGCCCGGCTATCGGGGAAATGAGCAGTTCTTC
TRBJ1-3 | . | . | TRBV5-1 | CASSLQQGSGNTIYF | TGCGCCAGCAGCCTCCAACAGGGCTCTGGAAACACCATATATTTT
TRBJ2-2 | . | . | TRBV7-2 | CASSYRSPNTGELFF | TGTGCCAGCAGCTATCGTAGTCCGAACACCGGGGAGCTGTTTTTT
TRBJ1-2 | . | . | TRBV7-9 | CASSLMAGGRAF | TGTGCCAGCAGCTTAATGGCGGGGGGCCGCGCCTTC
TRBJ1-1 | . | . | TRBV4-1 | CASSQVVGEAFF | TGCGCCAGCAGCCAAGTGGTCGGTGAAGCTTTCTTT
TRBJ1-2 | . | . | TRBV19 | CASSNPPRGLNYGYTF | TGTGCCAGTAGTAATCCCCCAAGGGGACTTAACTATGGCTACACCTTC
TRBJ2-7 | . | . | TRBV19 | CAGEPGLNYEQYF | TGTGCCGGGGAACCGGGACTCAACTACGAGCAGTACTTC
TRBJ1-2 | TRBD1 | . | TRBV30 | CAWSPDRGPYGYTF | TGTGCCTGGAGTCCCGACAGGGGGCCCTATGGCTACACCTTC
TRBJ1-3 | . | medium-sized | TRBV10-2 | CASSETWGPGNTIYF | TGCGCCAGCAGTGAAACTTGGGGGCCTGGAAACACCATATATTTT
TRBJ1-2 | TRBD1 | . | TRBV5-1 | CASSLGDRVNYGYTF | TGCGCCAGCAGCCTGGGCGACAGGGTGAACTATGGCTACACCTTC
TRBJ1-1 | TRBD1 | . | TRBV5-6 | CASSLNRGGWGTNTEAFF | TGTGCCAGCAGCTTGAACAGAGGGGGCTGGGGGACAAACACTGAAGCTTTCTTT
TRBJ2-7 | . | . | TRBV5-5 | CASSSGYSYEQYF | TGTGCCAGCAGCTCGGGGTACTCCTACGAGCAGTACTTC
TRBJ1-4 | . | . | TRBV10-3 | CAISGGGNEKLFF | TGTGCCATCAGTGGTGGAGGGAATGAAAAACTGTTTTTT
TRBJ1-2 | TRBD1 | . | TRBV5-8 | CASSRDRSGYTF | TGTGCCAGCAGCAGGGACAGGTCTGGCTACACCTTC
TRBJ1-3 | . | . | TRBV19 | CASGARFSGNTIYF | TGTGCCAGTGGGGCCCGCTTCTCTGGAAACACCATATATTTT
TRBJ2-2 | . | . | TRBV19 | CASSPRAGGTGELFF | TGTGCCAGTAGCCCCCGGGCAGGGGGGACCGGGGAGCTGTTTTTT
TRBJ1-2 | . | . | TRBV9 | CASSVDGGPLYDGYTF | TGTGCCAGCAGCGTAGATGGGGGCCCGCTGTACGATGGCTACACCTTC
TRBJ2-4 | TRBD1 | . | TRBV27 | CASSQDRDQAKNIQYF | TGTGCCAGCAGTCAAGACAGGGATCAAGCCAAAAACATTCAGTACTTC
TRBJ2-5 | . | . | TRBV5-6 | CASSLAPGYETQYF | TGTGCCAGCAGCTTGGCCCCAGGGTATGAGACCCAGTACTTC
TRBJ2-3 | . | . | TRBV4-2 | CASSQQQGDGTDTQYF | TGTGCCAGCAGCCAACAACAGGGAGATGGAACAGATACGCAGTATTTT
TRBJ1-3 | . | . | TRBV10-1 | CASRRGDRPSSGNTIYF | TGCGCCAGCAGGCGCGGTGACAGGCCCAGTTCTGGAAACACCATATATTTT
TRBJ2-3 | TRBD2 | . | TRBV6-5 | CASNPIGTSGVLQYF | TGTGCCAGCAACCCAATCGGGACTAGCGGGGTCTTACAGTATTTT
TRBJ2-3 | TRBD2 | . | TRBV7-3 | CASSPSGGTDTQYF | TGTGCCAGCAGCCCTAGCGGCGGCACAGATACGCAGTATTTT
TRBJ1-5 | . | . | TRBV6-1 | CASSEAEEGNQPQHF | TGTGCCAGCAGTGAAGCAGAGGAGGGCAATCAGCCCCAGCATTTT
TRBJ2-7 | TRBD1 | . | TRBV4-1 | CASSHPGQGSYEQYF | TGCGCCAGCAGCCACCCGGGACAGGGCTCCTACGAGCAGTACTTC
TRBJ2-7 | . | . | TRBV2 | CASKLRESSYEQYF | TGTGCCAGCAAGTTAAGAGAATCGAGTTACGAGCAGTACTTC
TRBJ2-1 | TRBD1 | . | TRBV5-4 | CASSQTGQLYNEQFF | TGTGCCAGCAGCCAAACGGGACAGCTGTACAATGAGCAGTTCTTC
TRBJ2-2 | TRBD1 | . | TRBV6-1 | CASRGQANTGELFF | TGTGCCAGCAGGGGACAGGCGAACACCGGGGAGCTGTTTTTT
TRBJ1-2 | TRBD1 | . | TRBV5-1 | CASSHGQGGGYTF | TGCGCCAGCAGCCACGGACAGGGAGGCGGCTACACCTTC
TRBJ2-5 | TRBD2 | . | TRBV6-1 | CASSEVGRGFQWTQYF | TGTGCCAGCAGTGAAGTTGGGCGGGGGTTCCAGTGGACCCAGTACTTC
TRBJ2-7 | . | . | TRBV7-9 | CASSHYHRDHEQYF | TGTGCCAGCAGCCACTACCACAGGGACCACGAGCAGTACTTC
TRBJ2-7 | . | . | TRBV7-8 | CASSPRGLGEQYF | TGTGCCAGCAGCCCCCGCGGGTTGGGCGAGCAGTACTTC
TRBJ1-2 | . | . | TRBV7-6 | CASSPGQLNYGYTF | TGTGCCAGCAGCCCAGGACAGCTTAACTATGGCTACACCTTC
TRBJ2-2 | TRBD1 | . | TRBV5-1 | CASTAIPGGLLNGELFF | TGCGCCAGCACCGCCATCCCAGGGGGCCTACTCAACGGGGAGCTGTTTTTT
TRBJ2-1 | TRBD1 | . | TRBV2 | CASSPGTGVNNEQFF | TGTGCCAGCAGCCCCGGGACAGGGGTGAACAATGAGCAGTTCTTC
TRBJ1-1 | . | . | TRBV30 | CAWSDRTGSEMNTEAFF | TGTGCCTGGAGTGACCGTACAGGGTCCGAAATGAACACTGAAGCTTTCTTT
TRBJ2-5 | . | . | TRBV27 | CASSKQGRQETQYF | TGTGCCAGCTCCAAACAGGGTCGTCAAGAGACCCAGTACTTC
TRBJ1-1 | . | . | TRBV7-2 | CASSLRTVYTEAFF | TGTGCCAGCAGCTTGAGGACAGTTTACACTGAAGCTTTCTTT
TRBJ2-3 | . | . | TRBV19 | CASKRTDLHTQYF | TGTGCCAGTAAGCGGACAGACCTACATACGCAGTATTTT
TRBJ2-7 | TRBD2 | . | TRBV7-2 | CASSFSRTSGSRGYEQYF | TGTGCCAGCAGCTTTAGTAGGACTAGCGGGAGTAGAGGCTACGAGCAGTACTTC
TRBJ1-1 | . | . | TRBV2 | CASMLGSTEAFF | TGTGCCAGCATGTTGGGGAGCACTGAAGCTTTCTTT